The source of this T cell receptor beta chain is a study of control samples from healthy donors and cancer patients. Only in-frame clones appear in the TCRdb table, and some are missing; sequencing was by immunoSEQ multiplex PCR. The sample consists of roughly 52,000 clones, 95% of them appearing once. This CDR3 has 16 residues. Trimming cost V 5 bases and J 6 bases; bases outside gene matches: 12. CDR1 is SGHTA and CDR2 is FQGTGA in the germline V gene. This receptor was taken from a man younger than 45 in good health. The genes are TRBV7-3 and TRBJ2-1; 8 bases line up with TRBD1. The sample taken for sequencing was blood. The CDR3 protein is CASSKSGGTGANEQFF. The CDR3 DNA follows: TGTGCCAGCAGCAAATCCGGCGGGACAGGAGCCAATGAGCAGTTCTTC.